Listed here are 17 T cell receptor beta chains from one sample, sequenced in a study of T-cell reconstitution after alpha-beta-depleted transplantation in children. Using unique molecular identifiers, the investigators prepared the TCRbeta library. MiXCR, applied by TCRdb to the PCR reads, yields one record per CDR3 protein. This table has 480,000 or so distinct CDR3 sequences, roughly a tenth appearing once. The material was PBMCs, obtained before TCRalphabeta/CD19-depleted stem cell transplant. The receptors derive from a child aged 2 to 10 with inherited bone marrow failure, due to receive a stem cell transplant.

This clonotype has at least ten counts. CDR3 nucleotides: TGTGCCAGCAGTAGGACAGGGGGCAAAAACATTCAGTACTTC. The encoded protein is CASSRTGGKNIQYF. The V and J genes are TRBV6-1 and TRBJ2-4; 10 bases fit TRBD1. Per the germline V gene, CDR1 is MNHNS and CDR2 is SASEGT. The CDR3 has 14 amino acids. V was pared by 5 bases and J by 3 bases, with 1 base of the junction left unmatched.

This clonotype was seen many times. V and J are TRBV3-1 and TRBJ2-3; 8 bases are a match to TRBD2. The CDR3 is made up of 17 amino acids. Germline V gives CDR1 LGHDT, CDR2 YNNKEL (reference sequence). V was clipped by 1 base and J by 5 bases; unmatched bases: 11. Written as DNA, the CDR3 is TGTGCCAGCAGCCAAGCAAAAGCGGGAGTTGGGTTAGATACGCAGTATTTT. It encodes CASSQAKAGVGLDTQYF.

This clonotype was seen more than once but under ten times. This chain connects TRBV9 to TRBJ2-3; unclear D gene. Between the trimmed V and J ends, which lost 0 bases and 4 bases, there was a span of 3 bases. This CDR3 has 12 residues. The germline V gene has CDR1 SGDLS and CDR2 YYNGEE. The CDR3 region is CASSVVADTQYF. In DNA, the CDR3 is TGTGCCAGCAGCGTAGTTGCAGATACGCAGTATTTT.

This clonotype showed up many times. The genes are TRBV28 and TRBJ2-1; 7 bases fit TRBD2. The CDR3 is made up of 11 amino acids. Trimming cost V 4 bases and J 10 bases; bases outside gene matches: 1. CDR1 is MDHEN and CDR2 is SYDVKM in the germline V gene. The CDR3 reads CASSSGLEQFF. CDR3 sequence (DNA): TGTGCCAGCAGTTCGGGACTAGAGCAGTTCTTC.

Ten or more counts support this clonotype. The chain is built from TRBV4-2 and TRBJ1-1; maybe TRBD1 (6 bases). Trimming removed 0 bases from V and 5 bases from J, with 16 bases in between. This CDR3 spans 16 amino acids. In germline, CDR1 is LGHNA, CDR2 YNFKEQ. The CDR3 region is CASSQDGWGAFTEAFF. The CDR3 nucleotides are TGTGCCAGCAGCCAAGATGGTTGGGGGGCCTTTACTGAAGCTTTCTTT.

There are many counts of this clonotype. V gene TRBV5-6 combines with J gene TRBJ2-7; TRBD2 is a possible D gene (5 bases). CDR1 SGHDT and CDR2 YYEEEE come from the germline V gene. Trimming cost V 2 bases and J 3 bases, with 12 bases left between them. The CDR3 is made up of 14 amino acids. CDR3 DNA sequence: TGTGCCAGCAGCTTTCTGACTACCATCTACGAGCAGTACTTC. Translated, it gives CASSFLTTIYEQYF.

This clonotype came up many times. This rearrangement joins TRBV2 to TRBJ1-1; 9 nucleotides match TRBD1. The germline V gene encodes CDR1 SNHLY and CDR2 FYNNEI. After removal of 6 bases from V and 5 bases from J, the junction contained 7 bases not matched to a gene. This CDR3 is 14 amino acids long. The CDR3 coding sequence is TGTGCCAGCAGCCAACAGGGGGCTTGGACTGAAGCTTTCTTT. Amino acids: CASSQQGAWTEAFF.

This clonotype was recorded at least ten times. J is TRBJ1-1 and V is TRBV10-3; possibly TRBD1 for D (5 bases). Per germline, CDR1 ENHRY and CDR2 SYGVKD. The V gene lost 3 bases and the J gene lost 2 bases, with 13 bases spanning the gap. The CDR3 contains 15 residues. CDR3 region: CAISDHRLVNTEAFF. Written as DNA, the CDR3 is TGTGCCATCAGTGATCACAGGCTAGTAAACACTGAAGCTTTCTTT.

This clonotype was detected many times. This chain joins TRBV4-1 and TRBJ2-5; D possibly corresponds to TRBD1 (5 bases). Germline loops: CDR1 MGHRA, CDR2 YSYEKL. Deletions cut 2 bases from V and 4 bases from J, with 11 bases between. The CDR3 contains 14 residues. CDR3 sequence (DNA): TGCGCCAGCAGCCAAATACAGGCAAGAGAGACCCAGTACTTC. Encoded protein: CASSQIQARETQYF.

This clonotype was counted many times. The genes are TRBV3-1 and TRBJ2-5; possible D gene TRBD2, 7 bases. Trimming stripped 8 bases from V and 6 bases from J, with 19 bases between. This CDR3 contains 14 residues. Looked up from germline, CDR1 is LGHDT and CDR2 is YNNKEL (reference sequence). The CDR3 DNA reads TGTGCCAGCCGTTGGGGGGCGGGAGTACAGACCCAGTACTTC. Residues: CASRWGAGVQTQYF.

There are many counts of this clonotype. The chain couples TRBV12-3 or TRBV12-4 to TRBJ2-1, with D possibly being TRBD1 (6 bases). CDR3 length: 12 amino acids. V gave up 6 bases and J gave up 10 bases, with 13 bases separating them. CDR3 bases: TGTGCCAGCAGGGAAGGGGGTGGCGAGCAGTTCTTC. Translating gives CASREGGGEQFF.

This clonotype has more than one count but fewer than ten. The conserved phenylalanine or tryptophan normally closing the CDR3 is absent here, so this likely arose from a read error. This chain links TRBV5-5 with TRBJ2-1; 13 nucleotides line up with TRBD2. Trimming cost V 0 bases and J 7 bases; bases outside gene matches: 4. From germline, CDR1 is SGHKS and CDR2 YYEKEE (reference sequence). The length of the CDR3 is 16 residues. This CDR3 reads CASSLGPGLAGNEQFL. Here the CDR3 DNA reads TGTGCCAGCAGCTTGGGGCCGGGACTAGCGGGAAATGAGCAGTTCCTC.

In its sample, this clonotype was seen many times. This chain uses TRBV2 with TRBJ2-6, with 8 bases aligning to TRBD1. Germline V gene lookup returns CDR1 SNHLY and CDR2 FYNNEI. The V gene end was trimmed by 0 bases and the J gene end by 0 bases; junction bases not matched to a gene: 4. There are 18 residues in the CDR3. This CDR3 reads CASSEAGQDRSGANVLTF. CDR3 sequence (DNA): TGTGCCAGCAGTGAAGCGGGACAGGACCGCTCTGGGGCCAACGTCCTGACTTTC.

This clonotype appeared many times. The chain links TRBV5-1 to TRBJ2-2; D remains unclear. Germline CDR1 and CDR2: SGHRS and YFSETQ. Trimming stripped 3 bases from V and 7 bases from J, with 10 bases between. The CDR3 consists of 13 residues. CDR3: CASSSLIGGELFF. The CDR3 DNA follows: TGCGCCAGCAGCTCCCTCATAGGCGGGGAGCTGTTTTTT.

The table lists this clonotype with a few counts. The J gene is TRBJ1-1, the V gene TRBV5-1, with a weak D call TRBD1 (5 bases). The CDR3 runs 15 residues. V lost 0 bases and J 2 bases, leaving 11 bases between the germline ends. CDR1 SGHRS and CDR2 YFSETQ come from the germline V gene. The CDR3 protein is CASSLGGVDNTEAFF. In DNA, the CDR3 is TGCGCCAGCAGCTTGGGAGGGGTCGATAACACTGAAGCTTTCTTT.

This clonotype was found many times. The rearrangement links TRBV3-1 to TRBJ2-3; D possibly corresponds to TRBD2 (6 bases). In germline, CDR1 is LGHDT, CDR2 YNNKEL (reference sequence). The CDR3 length is 15 residues. The ends were cut back, 0 bases at V and 5 bases at J, with 12 bases in the middle. CDR3 amino acids: CASSQDFREQDTQYF. The CDR3 DNA follows: TGTGCCAGCAGCCAAGATTTTCGGGAGCAAGATACGCAGTATTTT.

In this sample, this clonotype turned up many times. The chain has TRBV30 and TRBJ1-5, with unresolved D. The germline V gene encodes CDR1 GTSNPN and CDR2 SVGIG (reference sequence). The length of the CDR3 is 13 residues. The V end lost 0 bases, the J end lost 3 bases, and 6 bases lay between the germline ends. The CDR3 coding sequence is TGTGCCTGGAGTGTTCGAGACAATCAGCCCCAGCATTTT. It translates to CAWSVRDNQPQHF.